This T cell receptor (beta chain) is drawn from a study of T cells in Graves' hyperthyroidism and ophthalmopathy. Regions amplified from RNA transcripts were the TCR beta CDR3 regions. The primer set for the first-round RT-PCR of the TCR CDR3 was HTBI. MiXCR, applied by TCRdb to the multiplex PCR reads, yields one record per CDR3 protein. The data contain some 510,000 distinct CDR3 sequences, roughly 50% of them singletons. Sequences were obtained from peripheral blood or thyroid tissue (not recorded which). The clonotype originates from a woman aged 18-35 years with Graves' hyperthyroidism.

CDR3 amino acids: CASSERTGVYGYTF. The CDR3 DNA sequence: TGTGCCAGCAGTGAAAGGACAGGGGTCTATGGCTACACCTTC. The genes are TRBV9 and TRBJ1-2, with 9 bases lining up with TRBD1. Trimming at V came to 5 bases and at J to 4 bases, leaving 6 bases not matched to a gene. The CDR3 contains 14 residues. Per germline, CDR1 SGDLS and CDR2 YYNGEE.